This note documents a single TCR beta chain sequence. The antigen it recognizes is unknown. The sample holds no much larger clone one base away, and base qualities are not on file. The data were taken from a study of CD8 T cells in ankylosing spondylitis (dated by TCRdb to about 2017). Study-wide context: The study profiled T cell receptor beta repertoires in healthy donors and ankylosing spondylitis patients to find disease-linked TCR variants. The whole study cohort included 108 healthy donors and 25 or so ankylosing spondylitis patients. Peripheral blood was sampled, and synovial fluid was also collected from ankylosing spondylitis patients. Overall study outcomes, separate from this receptor: Some TCR beta motif variants had previously been reported in synovial fluid and blood of reactive arthritis patients, which suggested common disease-initiation mechanisms. A TCR beta motif made up of several highly homologous amino acid variants appeared to be characteristic of blood from ankylosing spondylitis patients. The disease-linked clones had a CD8+ phenotype and were found at relatively low frequencies in peripheral blood. The disease-linked clones were reported to be significantly enriched in matched synovial fluid samples from ankylosing spondylitis patients.

The CDR3 runs 13 residues from the cysteine to the phenylalanine. Only CDR3 DNA is held: 39 bases, read in frame from base 1. V and J lose 3 bases and 11 bases, and a span of 14 bases separates them. The listed sequencing device is Illumina HiSeq 2500. TCR beta libraries were prepared by quantitative 5'-RACE with molecular barcodes. In the source study's methods: Disease-linked TCR variants were identified with a new computational method built on a probabilistic model of VDJ rearrangement. TCRdb trimmed public reads at Q25 via fastp, called clones via MiXCR and kept in-frame beta chains. Rows are unified per CDR3 protein, each entry keeping the most common DNA and genes. The V and J calls, along with clone size, are taken from TCRdb and not from the paper's own processing. The sample table records 270,000 or so distinct CDR3 sequences; 15% to 20% of these occur just once. About a third of the sample comes from the top ten.

The sample comprised blood, either unsorted or a sorted T cell fraction (not recorded which). The receptor chain draws on TRBV12-3 or TRBV12-4 and TRBJ1-5, with no confidently assigned D gene. The receptor was isolated from a male donor with ankylosing spondylitis or in good health (not recorded which). The encoded CDR3 is CASSFGSGFAQHF. The DNA sequence is TGTGCCAGCAGTTTCGGGTCGGGGTTTGCCCAGCATTTT.